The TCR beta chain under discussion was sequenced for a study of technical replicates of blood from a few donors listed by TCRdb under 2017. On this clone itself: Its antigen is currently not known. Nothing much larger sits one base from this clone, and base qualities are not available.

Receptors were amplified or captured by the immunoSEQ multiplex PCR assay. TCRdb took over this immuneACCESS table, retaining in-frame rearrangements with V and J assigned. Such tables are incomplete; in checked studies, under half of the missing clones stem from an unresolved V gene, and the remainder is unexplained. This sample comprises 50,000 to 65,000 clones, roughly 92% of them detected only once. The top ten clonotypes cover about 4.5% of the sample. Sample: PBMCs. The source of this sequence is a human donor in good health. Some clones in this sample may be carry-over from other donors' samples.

Read as DNA, the sequence is TGTGCCAGCAGTTACACTGGGTTCGGGGAAAAACTGTTTTTT. It translates to CASSYTGFGEKLFF. The rearrangement joined TRBV6-6 to TRBJ1-4, with the D gene uncertain. Reading from cysteine to phenylalanine, the CDR3 counts 14 amino acids. Only CDR3 DNA is held: 42 bases, read in frame from base 1. Between the V and J ends, shortened by 2 bases and 8 bases respectively, the junction contains 12 bases. The germline V gene encodes CDR1 MNHNY and CDR2 SVGAGI (reference sequence).